The 12 T cell receptor beta chains below all came from one sample that was sequenced in a study of T cell repertoires in MIS-A myocarditis. Measured with immunoSEQ multiplex PCR; TCRdb has only the in-frame clones, and not every one. The repertoire includes approximately 7,100 clones, 78% of them detected once, and roughly 18% sits in the top ten. The sample comprised right inferior lung lobe tissue obtained at autopsy. All receptors come from a man in his late teens or twenties with fulminant myocarditis from multisystem inflammatory syndrome in adults (MIS-A) after COVID-19.

This chain uses TRBV27 with TRBJ2-7; maybe TRBD1 (5 bases). In germline, CDR1 is MNHEY, CDR2 SMNVEV (reference sequence). V lost 3 bases and J 0 bases, leaving 12 bases between the germline ends. The CDR3 is 15 amino acids. The CDR3 DNA reads as TGTGCCAGCAGTTTTTCCAGGGCTCGCTCCTACGAGCAGTACTTC. Its protein product is CASSFSRARSYEQYF.

The rearrangement links TRBV10-3 to TRBJ2-5, with no clear D. V lost 4 bases, J lost 3 bases, and 9 bases lay in between. This CDR3 comprises 13 residues. Germline V lookup: CDR1 ENHRY, CDR2 SYGVKD. This CDR3 reads CAISARVEETQYF. The CDR3 DNA reads TGTGCCATCAGTGCCAGAGTCGAAGAGACCCAGTACTTC.

The chain combines TRBV28 with TRBJ1-5; 7 bases line up with TRBD1. With 4 bases clipped from V and 3 bases from J, the junction kept 9 bases outside the gene matches. The CDR3 runs 16 residues. Germline assignment: CDR1 MDHEN and CDR2 SYDVKM. CDR3 protein: CASSSTTGVLNQPQHF. CDR3 nucleotide sequence: TGTGCCAGCAGTTCCACCACAGGGGTCCTCAATCAGCCCCAGCATTTT.

The chain links TRBV11-2 to TRBJ2-1; D gene unclear. V was trimmed by 1 base and J by 3 bases, leaving 10 bases between them. The CDR3 extends over 15 amino acids. In germline, CDR1 is SGHAT, CDR2 FQNNGV. The CDR3 sequence: CASSLAHGGYNEQFF. The CDR3 nucleotides read TGTGCCAGCAGCTTAGCCCACGGCGGCTACAATGAGCAGTTCTTC.

This clone showed up just a few times. The chain combines TRBV21-1 with TRBJ1-1; the table gives TRBD1 as D, unverified against the DNA. TRBV21-1 is recorded as a pseudogene. The length of the CDR3 is 17 residues. The CDR3 sequence is CASSKGGTGVRNTEAFF. Written as DNA, the CDR3 is TGTGCCAGCAGCAAAGGAGGGACAGGGGTTAGGAACACTGAAGCTTTCTTT.

This chain uses TRBV6-5 with TRBJ2-5; D gene ambiguous. Trimming pared 3 bases from V and 4 bases from J, leaving 9 bases between. The CDR3 has 13 residues. CDR1 MNHEY and CDR2 SVGAGI come from the germline V gene. CDR3 residues: CASSYREGETQYF. The CDR3 DNA reads TGTGCCAGCAGTTATAGGGAAGGAGAGACCCAGTACTTC.

The rearrangement joins TRBV5-1 to TRBJ2-2; D gene ambiguous. The CDR3 is 16 residues long. The V end lost 4 bases, the J end lost 6 bases, and 19 bases lay between the germline ends. Looked up from germline, CDR1 is SGHRS and CDR2 is YFSETQ. The CDR3 bases are TGCGCCAGCAGCCCTAACCCGGGTCGAGGATCCGGGGAGCTGTTTTTT. As protein: CASSPNPGRGSGELFF.

The V call is TRBV6-5, the J call TRBJ1-3; D gene uncertain. The CDR3 extends over 14 amino acids. In germline, CDR1 is MNHEY, CDR2 SVGAGI. V gave up 5 bases and J gave up 2 bases, with 10 bases separating them. CDR3 amino acids: CASSNLGAGNTIYF. DNA of the CDR3: TGTGCCAGCAGTAACCTCGGGGCTGGAAACACCATATATTTT.

This sequence joins TRBV29-1 and TRBJ1-2, with 7 bases matching TRBD1. The CDR3 consists of 14 residues. Looked up from germline, CDR1 is SQVTM and CDR2 is ANQGSEA. V lost 4 bases, J lost 4 bases, and 9 bases stayed unmatched. CDR3 coding DNA: TGCAGCGTTGTTCGACAGGGTGTCCCCTATGGCTACACCTTC. Translation gives CSVVRQGVPYGYTF.

The rearrangement links TRBV6-2 or TRBV6-3 to TRBJ2-3, with D unresolved. The CDR3 runs to 14 residues. Trimming took off 2 bases at V and 3 bases at J, with 9 bases between the two ends. CDR1 is MNHEY, CDR2 SVGEGT, per germline. The DNA of the CDR3 is TGTGCCAGCAGTTACCTAGTCCAGACAGATACGCAGTATTTT. It specifies CASSYLVQTDTQYF.

The chain joins TRBV7-2 to TRBJ2-7; a possible D gene is TRBD1 (6 bases). Germline loops: CDR1 SGHTA, CDR2 FQGNSA. There are 16 residues in the CDR3. V was cut by 1 base and J by 6 bases, with 19 bases left in between. The CDR3 here is CASSLVAGVSAGEQYF. The CDR3 DNA is TGTGCCAGCAGCTTAGTTGCAGGGGTATCGGCCGGCGAGCAGTACTTC.

This clone appeared once. The chain uses TRBV6-5 and TRBJ2-2; no definite D call. Germline V gives CDR1 MNHEY, CDR2 SVGAGI. Between the trimmed V and J ends, which lost 6 bases and 0 bases, there was a span of 8 bases. The length of the CDR3 is 14 residues. This CDR3 reads CASSKGPNTGELFF. In DNA, the CDR3 is TGTGCCAGCAGCAAGGGTCCGAACACCGGGGAGCTGTTTTTT.